The 19 T cell receptor beta chains below were found in one sample sequenced in a study of shared clonotypes between healthy human individuals. Measured with immunoSEQ multiplex PCR; TCRdb has only the in-frame clones, and not every one. The table has about 2.5 million clones, about 90% seen once; the top ten hold roughly 0.34%. The sequenced sample was naive CD4+ T cells from PBMCs. The subset here: CD45RA+ positively selected. These receptors all stem from a man in his late teens or twenties in good health. Some clones in this sample may be carry-over from other donors' samples.

The chain links TRBV9 to TRBJ2-2, with 8 bases lining up with TRBD2. This CDR3 has 17 residues. The J segment lost 6 bases and the V segment lost 3 bases, leaving 13 bases of the junction unmatched. Germline CDR1 is SGDLS and CDR2 is YYNGEE. The CDR3 nucleotides read TGTGCCAGCAGCGCAGCGACAAGCGGGAGTCTATCCGGGGAGCTGTTTTTT. Its protein product is CASSAATSGSLSGELFF. Full variable domain (missing parts from reference TRBV9 and TRBJ2-2): DSGVTQTPKHLITATGQRVTLRCSPRSGDLSVYWYQQSLDQGLQFLIQYYNGEERAKGNILERFSAQQFPDLHSELNLSSLELGDSALYFCASSAATSGSLSGELFFGEGSRLTVL.

V gene TRBV11-3 combines with J gene TRBJ2-7; TRBD2 matches 7 bases. This CDR3 spans 13 amino acids. From germline, CDR1 is SGHNT and CDR2 YENEEA. Trimming cost V 5 bases and J 6 bases; bases outside gene matches: 7. DNA for the CDR3: TGTGCCAGCAGCCACTCGGGGGGAGGCGAGCAGTACTTC. It codes for CASSHSGGGEQYF.

The V and J genes are TRBV11-1 and TRBJ1-3; maybe TRBD1 (5 bases). The CDR3 contains 14 residues. Trimming pared 5 bases from V and 1 base from J, leaving 9 bases between. Looked up from germline, CDR1 is SGHAT and CDR2 is FQDESV (reference sequence). CDR3 loop: CASSLGASGNTIYF. Written as DNA, the CDR3 is TGTGCCAGCAGCCTAGGGGCATCTGGAAACACCATATATTTT.

As concerns this clone: Distinct nucleotide sequences in the sample also encode this CDR3. J is TRBJ2-7 and V is TRBV5-1; 9 nucleotides line up with TRBD2. V was pared by 0 bases and J by 4 bases, with 5 bases of the junction left unmatched. The V gene's germline CDR1 is SGHRS and CDR2 YFSETQ. The CDR3 covers 15 residues. The CDR3 bases are TGCGCCAGCAGCTTGGTGGCGGGAGGGAGATACGAGCAGTACTTC. Amino acid sequence: CASSLVAGGRYEQYF.

The gene calls are TRBV11-2 and TRBJ1-1; possibly TRBD1 for D (5 bases). The V gene lost 7 bases and the J gene lost 7 bases, with 16 bases spanning the gap. This CDR3 is 13 amino acids long. The V gene's germline CDR1 is SGHAT and CDR2 FQNNGV. The CDR3: CASILYPGGEAFF. DNA for the CDR3: TGTGCCAGCATCCTCTACCCCGGGGGTGAAGCTTTCTTT.

The V call is TRBV19, the J call TRBJ1-6, with 10 bases matching TRBD1. With V trimmed by 4 bases and J by 9 bases, 3 bases remained unmatched. Germline loops: CDR1 LNHDA, CDR2 SQIVND (reference sequence). The CDR3 totals 14 residues. CDR3 residues: CASSTGQGPSPLHF. In DNA form, the CDR3 reads TGTGCCAGTAGTACGGGACAGGGGCCTTCACCCCTCCACTTT.

The gene calls are TRBV6-1 and TRBJ2-5, with D possibly matching TRBD2 (5 bases). Looked up from germline, CDR1 is MNHNS and CDR2 is SASEGT. V was trimmed by 6 bases and J by 5 bases, leaving 10 bases between them. The CDR3 has 12 residues. The CDR3 nucleotides read TGTGCCAGCAGGGGAGTGCTGGAGACCCAGTACTTC. Its protein is CASRGVLETQYF.

V and J are TRBV5-4 and TRBJ2-1, with unresolved D. This CDR3 is 15 amino acids long. Germline V CDR1 and CDR2: SGHNT, YYREEE (reference sequence). V was clipped by 0 bases and J by 7 bases, with 14 bases between them. This CDR3 reads CASSLALVPWNEQFF. The CDR3 bases are TGTGCCAGCAGCTTGGCGCTGGTACCCTGGAATGAGCAGTTCTTC.

The chain couples TRBV7-6 to TRBJ1-3; 8 bases align to TRBD1. CDR1 is SGHVS, CDR2 FNYEAQ, per germline. V lost 2 bases to trimming and J lost 4 bases; unmatched junction nucleotides: 4. This CDR3 has 15 residues. CDR3 nucleotides: TGTGCCAGCAGCTTACCAGGGGGCACCGGAAACACCATATATTTT. Protein sequence: CASSLPGGTGNTIYF.

On this clone itself: Distinct nucleotide sequences in the sample also encode this CDR3. The genes are TRBV18 and TRBJ1-1; no firm D call. Germline V gives CDR1 KGHSH, CDR2 LQKENI. V dropped 2 bases and J dropped 1 base, with 5 bases sitting between them. The CDR3 contains 13 residues. The CDR3 protein is CASSPGPNTEAFF. CDR3 bases: TGTGCCAGCTCACCAGGACCGAACACTGAAGCTTTCTTT.

The chain couples TRBV6-6 to TRBJ2-7, with TRBD1 matching 9 bases. V lost 2 bases and J lost 2; bases outside the gene matches: 1. Per germline, CDR1 MNHNY and CDR2 SVGAGI (reference sequence). The CDR3 is 14 residues long. The CDR3 reads CASSYGTGPYEQYF. The CDR3 DNA reads TGTGCCAGCAGTTACGGGACAGGGCCCTACGAGCAGTACTTC.

The chain couples TRBV29-1 to TRBJ2-1; D might be TRBD2 (5 bases). V was trimmed by 4 bases and J by 8 bases, leaving 12 bases between them. CDR1 and CDR2 from the germline V gene are SQVTM and ANQGSEA. This CDR3 region has 12 residues. The CDR3 coding sequence is TGCAGCGTTGGAAATCGGGGAGATGAGCAGTTCTTC. It specifies CSVGNRGDEQFF.

This chain joins TRBV6-5 and TRBJ2-7; no clear D. Trimming removed 4 bases from V and 1 base from J, with 14 bases in between. CDR3 size: 15 residues. CDR1 and CDR2 from the germline V gene are MNHEY and SVGAGI. CDR3 sequence reads: CASSSVRVGSYEQYF. CDR3 bases: TGTGCCAGCAGTTCCGTTAGGGTTGGGTCCTACGAGCAGTACTTC.

J is TRBJ2-5 and V is TRBV10-3, with D perhaps given as TRBD1 or TRBD2 (5 bases each). The CDR3 sequence is 15 residues long. The V gene lost 0 bases and the J gene lost 2 bases, with 10 bases spanning the gap. CDR1 is ENHRY, CDR2 SYGVKD, per germline. CDR3 residues: CAISESRGSQETQYF. The DNA for the CDR3 is TGTGCCATCAGTGAGTCGAGGGGCTCACAAGAGACCCAGTACTTC.

The chain has TRBV28 and TRBJ2-7, with TRBD2 matching over 8 bases. The germline V gene has CDR1 MDHEN and CDR2 SYDVKM. Germline trimming cut 2 bases from V and 0 bases from J; bases unmatched to any gene: 3. This CDR3 has 15 amino acids. CDR3 in DNA: TGTGCCAGCAGTTTAGTACTAGCGGCCTCCTACGAGCAGTACTTC. This translates into CASSLVLAASYEQYF.

This clone was recorded only once. The chain employs TRBV18 and TRBJ1-3; no clear D gene. Trimming pared 4 bases from V and 8 bases from J, leaving 9 bases between. The CDR3 runs to 12 residues. CDR1 is KGHSH and CDR2 is LQKENI in the germline V gene. CDR3 sequence: CASSLQRDTIYF. For the CDR3, the DNA is TGTGCCAGCTCACTGCAGCGGGACACCATATATTTT.

The gene calls are TRBV18 and TRBJ2-1; 14 positions match TRBD2. The CDR3 covers 16 residues. Germline CDR1 and CDR2: KGHSH and LQKENI. Trimming at V came to 5 bases and at J to 6 bases, leaving 6 bases not matched to a gene. The DNA of the CDR3 is TGTGCCAGCTCAACGCGGACTAGCGGGAGGAGCAATGAGCAGTTCTTC. It translates to CASSTRTSGRSNEQFF. The entire variable domain, with the rest obtained from reference TRBV18 and TRBJ2-1, is as follows: NAGVMQNPRHLVRRRGQEARLRCSPMKGHSHVYWYRQLPEEGLKFMVYLQKENIIDESGMPKERFSAEFPKEGPSILRIQQVVRGDSAAYFCASSTRTSGRSNEQFFGPGTRLTVL.

V is TRBV5-4 and J is TRBJ2-5, with TRBD2 matching over 11 bases. Losses at the gene ends were 4 bases for V and 7 bases for J; bases not matched to a gene: 15. The germline V gene encodes CDR1 SGHNT and CDR2 YYREEE (reference sequence). The CDR3 has 17 residues. CDR3 residues: CASSPGGLAEDQGTQYF. CDR3 sequence (DNA): TGTGCCAGCAGCCCAGGGGGACTAGCGGAAGATCAGGGGACCCAGTACTTC.

The gene calls are TRBV5-1 and TRBJ2-1; weak D call: TRBD1 (6 bases). Germline loops: CDR1 SGHRS, CDR2 YFSETQ. The CDR3 length is 15 residues. V lost 1 base, J lost 4 bases, and 12 bases lay in between. Here the CDR3 DNA reads TGCGCCAGCAGCTTGATCAGGGGTGTATACAATGAGCAGTTCTTC. Amino acid sequence: CASSLIRGVYNEQFF.